A single sample is the source of the 11 T cell receptor beta chains below, sequenced in a study of blood T cell repertoires in COVID-19. The method was immunoSEQ multiplex PCR; TCRdb's version includes in-frame clones alone and lacks a portion of them. This sample has tens of thousands of clones, with roughly 90% found just once. Material: peripheral blood. The source is a human donor in a cohort sampled during active COVID-19.

The V and J genes are TRBV27 and TRBJ2-7; TRBD2 matches at 7 bases. The CDR3 loop spans 12 amino acids. Germline V gene lookup returns CDR1 MNHEY and CDR2 SMNVEV (reference sequence). The J segment lost 4 bases and the V segment lost 6 bases, leaving 3 bases of the junction unmatched. The CDR3 here is CASRGGNYEQYF. In DNA form, the CDR3 reads TGTGCCAGCAGGGGGGGGAATTACGAGCAGTACTTC.

The chain employs TRBV4-3 and TRBJ1-3; no clear D gene. Per germline, CDR1 LGHNA and CDR2 YSLEER. This CDR3 is 17 amino acids long. Trimming pared 1 base from V and 0 bases from J, leaving 13 bases between. The DNA of the CDR3 is TGCGCCAGCAGCCAAGTCTTGGAGACCACCTCTGGAAACACCATATATTTT. Its protein product is CASSQVLETTSGNTIYF.

This clone has a single count. The chain couples TRBV24-1 to TRBJ2-1; TRBD1 matches 7 bases. The ends lost 2 bases at V and 2 bases at J; junction bases unmatched: 8. Germline CDR1 is KGHDR and CDR2 is SFDVKD. The CDR3 loop spans 17 amino acids. CDR3 region: CATSDSHRGPTYNEQFF. The DNA of the CDR3 is TGTGCCACCAGTGATTCCCACAGGGGCCCAACCTACAATGAGCAGTTCTTC.

This chain connects TRBV6-2 or TRBV6-3 to TRBJ2-7, with TRBD1 matching 9 bases. Trimming at V came to 2 bases and at J to 3 bases, leaving 8 bases not matched to a gene. The V gene's germline CDR1 is MNHEY and CDR2 SVGEGT. The CDR3 is made up of 16 amino acids. The CDR3 here is CASSYPSGTGIYEQYF. CDR3 in DNA: TGTGCCAGCAGTTACCCTTCCGGGACAGGGATCTACGAGCAGTACTTC.

The chain is built from TRBV9 and TRBJ1-1; D is perhaps TRBD1 (5 bases). This CDR3 has 14 amino acids. Germline CDR1 reads SGDLS; CDR2 reads YYNGEE. Trimming stripped 0 bases from V and 4 bases from J, with 10 bases between. The CDR3 protein is CASSVGGSGTEAFF. The CDR3 DNA follows: TGTGCCAGCAGCGTAGGGGGCTCGGGCACTGAAGCTTTCTTT.

The V and J genes are TRBV3-1 (or the pseudogene TRBV3-2) and TRBJ2-6; 7 bases are shared with TRBD1. The ends lost 3 bases at V and 0 bases at J; junction bases unmatched: 5. This CDR3 contains 17 residues. Germline lookup yields CDR1 LGHDT and CDR2 YNNKEL (reference sequence). The CDR3 protein is CASSQGQLNSGANVLTF. CDR3 nucleotides: TGTGCCAGCAGCCAGGGACAGCTGAACTCTGGGGCCAACGTCCTGACTTTC.

V and J are TRBV7-6 and TRBJ1-1; D gene uncertain. Trimming stripped 1 base from V and 5 bases from J, with 20 bases between. Per the germline V gene, CDR1 is SGHVS and CDR2 is FNYEAQ. The CDR3 length is 17 residues. The DNA of the CDR3 is TGTGCCAGCAGCTTAGTATTTGTGGGCGTATTGGATACTGAAGCTTTCTTT. The encoded protein is CASSLVFVGVLDTEAFF.

V usage is TRBV2 and J usage is TRBJ1-5; TRBD1 matches at 7 bases. The CDR3 is made up of 15 amino acids. J lost 7 bases, V lost 2 bases, and 8 bases had no gene match. CDR1 and CDR2 from the germline V gene are SNHLY and FYNNEI. CDR3 coding DNA: TGTGCCAGCAGTGAACGGGGCAGGGGGGAGCAGCCCCAGCATTTT. It yields the protein CASSERGRGEQPQHF.

The chain employs TRBV15 and TRBJ2-2, with a tentative D call TRBD2 (6 bases). Germline CDR1 and CDR2: LNHNV and YYDKDF (reference sequence). This CDR3 region has 13 residues. V lost 1 base and J lost 9, with 9 bases in between. The DNA for the CDR3 is TGTGCCACCAGCAGAGGTGCGGGGCGGGAGCTGTTTTTT. Its protein is CATSRGAGRELFF.

A few counts support this clone. The rearrangement uses TRBV11-3 and TRBJ1-1; tentative D call: TRBD1 (6 bases). The CDR3 is made up of 15 amino acids. V was shortened by 5 bases and J by 1 base, with 14 bases between the two germline ends. Germline CDR1 is SGHNT and CDR2 is YENEEA. CDR3 amino acids: CASSILQGANTEAFF. For the CDR3, the DNA is TGTGCCAGCAGCATTTTACAGGGCGCGAACACTGAAGCTTTCTTT.

The chain joins TRBV28 to TRBJ2-7; D ambiguous. With 5 bases removed from V and 2 bases from J, the gap between germline ends came to 7 bases. The CDR3 loop spans 12 amino acids. Per germline, CDR1 MDHEN and CDR2 SYDVKM. For the CDR3, the DNA is TGTGCCAGCAGTCCTCCCGCCTACGAGCAGTACTTC. As protein: CASSPPAYEQYF.